The next 15 T cell receptor beta chains were all read from a single sample in a study of beta chain features in type 1 diabetes. The study, taken as a whole, reports: Among all four CD4+ subsets, Type 1 diabetes patients had TCRB CDR3s that were moderately but significantly shorter.

Which antigens these TCRs recognize remains unknown. All of the isolated RNA was reverse transcribed, so expressed TCRB transcripts were sequenced. Assay used: immunoSEQ multiplex PCR; TCRdb lists only in-frame clones, some missing. The table lists about 120,000 clones, roughly 17% of them singletons. Sequenced sample: central memory CD4+ T cells from blood. Receptors originate from a man aged 18 to 30 with type 1 diabetes.

This clone was seen at least ten times. V and J are TRBV19 and TRBJ1-1, with TRBD1 as a possible D gene (6 bases). Germline lookup yields CDR1 LNHDA and CDR2 SQIVND (reference sequence). The V end lost 8 bases, the J end lost 1 base, and 11 bases lay between the germline ends. This CDR3 region has 13 residues. The CDR3 coding sequence is TGTGCCAGTCTCGGGACACAGAACACTGAAGCTTTCTTT. This gives the protein CASLGTQNTEAFF.

This clone was detected only a few times. This rearrangement joins TRBV2 to TRBJ1-1, with 9 bases lining up with TRBD1. Germline V gives CDR1 SNHLY, CDR2 FYNNEI. V gave up 8 bases and J gave up 5 bases; unmatched junction bases: 12. This CDR3 spans 15 amino acids. The CDR3 region is CASSHQTGGKTEAFF. CDR3 DNA: TGTGCCAGCTCACACCAGACAGGGGGAAAGACTGAAGCTTTCTTT.

About this clone itself: One end of the junction does not line up with germline, which may come from a read error. This chain connects TRBV6-4 to TRBJ2-3; D is undetermined. The CDR3 sequence is 13 residues long. CDR1 is MRHNA and CDR2 is SNTAGT in the germline V gene. CDR3 in DNA: TGTGGCAGCAGTGACTCTGAGACAGATACGCAGTATTTT. Translated: CGSSDSETDTQYF.

This clone showed up just a few times. The J gene is TRBJ2-7, the V gene TRBV28, with D possibly being TRBD2 (6 bases). The CDR3 consists of 15 residues. Germline lookup yields CDR1 MDHEN and CDR2 SYDVKM. Trimming shortened V by 4 bases and J by 1 base, and 14 bases separated the two germline ends. The CDR3 nucleotides are TGTGCCAGCAGTTGGCCCTGGGGGACTTCCTACGAGCAGTACTTC. It codes for CASSWPWGTSYEQYF.

The J gene is TRBJ1-1, the V gene TRBV5-1; no clear D. Looked up from germline, CDR1 is SGHRS and CDR2 is YFSETQ. V lost 4 bases to trimming and J lost 2 bases, with 12 bases between them. The CDR3 runs to 14 residues. The CDR3 region has the DNA TGCGCCAGCAGCGCCGACGGTATAAACACTGAAGCTTTCTTT. This translates into CASSADGINTEAFF.

This clone was counted a few times. V usage is TRBV15 and J usage is TRBJ1-4; no clear D gene. Germline V gene lookup returns CDR1 LNHNV and CDR2 YYDKDF (reference sequence). The CDR3 has 15 residues. The germline V and J ends were trimmed by 2 bases and 5 bases, with 12 bases remaining between them. The CDR3 loop reads CATSRPVGSNEKLFF. The CDR3 bases are TGTGCCACCAGCAGACCCGTGGGTTCCAATGAAAAACTGTTTTTT.

This clone was seen a handful of times. This chain uses TRBV6-5 with TRBJ2-7; D is perhaps TRBD1 (5 bases). V lost 0 bases and J 3 bases, leaving 9 bases between the germline ends. The CDR3 loop spans 14 amino acids. Germline CDR1 reads MNHEY; CDR2 reads SVGAGI. The CDR3 spells CASSYSTQGYEQYF. The CDR3 DNA is TGTGCCAGCAGTTACTCAACTCAGGGCTACGAGCAGTACTTC.

The gene calls are TRBV2 and TRBJ1-2, with no clear D. Germline CDR1 is SNHLY and CDR2 is FYNNEI. Trimming stripped 1 base from V and 5 bases from J, with 2 bases between. There are 11 residues in the CDR3. CDR3 coding DNA: TGTGCCAGCAGTGAAGGGTATGGCTACACCTTC. This codes for CASSEGYGYTF.

This clone was counted at least ten times. The chain uses TRBV14 and TRBJ2-7; 11 positions agree with TRBD2. Germline V gives CDR1 SGHDN, CDR2 FVKESK. V gave up 4 bases and J gave up 4 bases; unmatched junction bases: 12. This CDR3 comprises 17 residues. CDR3 loop: CASSPARDSGGVYEQYF. DNA of the CDR3: TGTGCCAGCAGCCCCGCCCGTGATAGCGGGGGGGTGTACGAGCAGTACTTC.

This clone turned up a few times. The V gene is TRBV27, the J gene TRBJ1-1; D may be TRBD1 (5 bases). Between the trimmed V and J ends, which lost 8 bases and 6 bases, there was a span of 19 bases. CDR3 size: 14 residues. The V gene's germline CDR1 is MNHEY and CDR2 SMNVEV (reference sequence). DNA for the CDR3: TGTGCCAGCTCCCAGGGCTGGGGGGTGCCTGAAGCTTTCTTT. Its protein product is CASSQGWGVPEAFF.

The rearrangement uses TRBV7-2 and TRBJ2-3; TRBD2 agrees at 12 bases. Germline CDR1 and CDR2: SGHTA and FQGNSA. After removal of 3 bases from V and 5 bases from J, the junction contained 3 bases not matched to a gene. This CDR3 has 15 amino acids. The CDR3, as DNA: TGTGCCAGCAGCTTTTCGACTAGCGGGAGAGATACGCAGTATTTT. Its protein is CASSFSTSGRDTQYF.

This chain links TRBV5-6 with TRBJ2-3; D not resolved. The CDR3 spans 11 residues. Germline lookup yields CDR1 SGHDT and CDR2 YYEEEE. Trimming pared 1 base from V and 6 bases from J, leaving 3 bases between. The CDR3 sequence is CASSLWDTQYF. The CDR3 DNA is TGTGCCAGCAGCTTGTGGGATACGCAGTATTTT.

CDR3 protein: CASSQEGRRNEKLFF. CDR3 coding DNA: TGCGCCAGCAGCCAAGAAGGACGTCGGAATGAAAAACTGTTTTTT. The chain joins TRBV4-3 to TRBJ1-4; D gene ambiguous. The CDR3 sequence is 15 residues long. CDR1 is LGHNA, CDR2 YSLEER, per germline. The V and J ends lost 0 bases and 5 bases respectively, with 10 bases between them.

The chain joins TRBV7-2 to TRBJ1-3; D not resolved. V dropped 7 bases and J dropped 4 bases, with 11 bases sitting between them. The CDR3 extends over 13 amino acids. Germline CDR1 reads SGHTA; CDR2 reads FQGNSA. CDR3 coding DNA: TGTGCCAGCACCGTGTTGACGGGAAACACCATATATTTT. Translating it yields CASTVLTGNTIYF.

There are a few counts of this clone. The chain has TRBV10-1 and TRBJ2-3; 8 bases are shared with TRBD2. CDR3 length: 14 residues. Per germline, CDR1 WNHNN and CDR2 SYGVQD (reference sequence). After removal of 2 bases from V and 5 bases from J, the junction contained 3 bases not matched to a gene. CDR3 in DNA: TGCGCCAGCAGTGAGACTAGCGGAAAAGATACGCAGTATTTT. Translating gives CASSETSGKDTQYF.